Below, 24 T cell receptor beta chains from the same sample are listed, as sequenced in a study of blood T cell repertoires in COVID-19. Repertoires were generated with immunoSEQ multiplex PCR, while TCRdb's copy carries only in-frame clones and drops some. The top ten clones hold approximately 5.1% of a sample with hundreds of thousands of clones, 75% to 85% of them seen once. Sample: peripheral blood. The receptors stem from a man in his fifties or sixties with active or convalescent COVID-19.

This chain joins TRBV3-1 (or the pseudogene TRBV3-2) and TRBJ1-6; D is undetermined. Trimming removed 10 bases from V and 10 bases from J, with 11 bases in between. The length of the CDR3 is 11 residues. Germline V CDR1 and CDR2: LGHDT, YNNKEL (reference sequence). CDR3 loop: CATSGGSPLHF. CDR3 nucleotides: TGTGCCACTTCAGGAGGATCACCCCTCCACTTT.

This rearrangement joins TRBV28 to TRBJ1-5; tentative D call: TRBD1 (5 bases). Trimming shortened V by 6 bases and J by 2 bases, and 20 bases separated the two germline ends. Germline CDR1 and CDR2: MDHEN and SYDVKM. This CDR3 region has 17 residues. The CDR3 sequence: CASRPSRWEQGNQPQHF. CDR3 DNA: TGTGCCAGCAGACCATCCCGGTGGGAACAGGGCAATCAGCCCCAGCATTTT. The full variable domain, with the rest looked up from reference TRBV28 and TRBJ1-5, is DVKVTQSSRYLVKRTGEKVFLECVQDMDHENMFWYRQDPGLGLRLIYFSYDVKMKEKGDIPEGYSVSREKKERFSLILESASTNQTSMYLCASRPSRWEQGNQPQHFGDGTRLSIL.

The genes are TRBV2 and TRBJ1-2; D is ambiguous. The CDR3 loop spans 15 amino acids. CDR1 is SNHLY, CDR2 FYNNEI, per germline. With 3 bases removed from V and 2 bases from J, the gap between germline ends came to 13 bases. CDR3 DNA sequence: TGTGCCAGCAGTGAGGGCGGGAGCCGAAACTATGGCTACACCTTC. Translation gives CASSEGGSRNYGYTF.

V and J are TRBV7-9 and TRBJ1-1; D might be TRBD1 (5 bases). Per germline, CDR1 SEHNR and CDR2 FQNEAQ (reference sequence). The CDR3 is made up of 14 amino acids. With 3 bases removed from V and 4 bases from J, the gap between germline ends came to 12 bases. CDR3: CASSFGPGVTEAFF. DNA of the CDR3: TGTGCCAGCAGCTTCGGCCCGGGGGTCACTGAAGCTTTCTTT.

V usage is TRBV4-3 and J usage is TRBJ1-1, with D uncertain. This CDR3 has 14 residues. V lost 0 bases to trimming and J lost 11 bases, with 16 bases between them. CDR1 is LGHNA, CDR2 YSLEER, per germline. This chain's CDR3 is CASSQDPYVVEAFF. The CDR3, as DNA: TGCGCCAGCAGCCAAGATCCTTACGTAGTCGAGGCTTTCTTT.

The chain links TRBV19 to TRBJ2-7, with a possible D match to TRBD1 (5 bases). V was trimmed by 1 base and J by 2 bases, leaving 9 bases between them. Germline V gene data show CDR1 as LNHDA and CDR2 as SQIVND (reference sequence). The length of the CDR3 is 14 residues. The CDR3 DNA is TGTGCCAGTAGTATAGGACAGCGCACCTACGAGCAGTACTTC. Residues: CASSIGQRTYEQYF.

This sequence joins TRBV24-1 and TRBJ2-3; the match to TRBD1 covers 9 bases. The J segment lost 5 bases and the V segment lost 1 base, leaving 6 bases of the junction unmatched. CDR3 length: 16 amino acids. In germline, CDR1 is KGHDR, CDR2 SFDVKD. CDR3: CATSDLGTGKGDTQYF. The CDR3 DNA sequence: TGTGCCACCAGTGATTTAGGGACAGGGAAGGGAGATACGCAGTATTTT.

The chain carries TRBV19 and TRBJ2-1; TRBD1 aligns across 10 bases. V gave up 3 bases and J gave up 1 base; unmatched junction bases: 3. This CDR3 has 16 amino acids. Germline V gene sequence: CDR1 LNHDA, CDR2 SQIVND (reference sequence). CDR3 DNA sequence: TGTGCCAGTAGTATGGACAGGGGGTGGTCCTACAATGAGCAGTTCTTC. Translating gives CASSMDRGWSYNEQFF. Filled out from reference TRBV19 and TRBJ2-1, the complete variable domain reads DGGITQSPKYLFRKEGQNVTLSCEQNLNHDAMYWYRQDPGQGLRLIYYSQIVNDFQKGDIAEGYSVSREKKESFPLTVTSAQKNPTAFYLCASSMDRGWSYNEQFFGPGTRLTVL.

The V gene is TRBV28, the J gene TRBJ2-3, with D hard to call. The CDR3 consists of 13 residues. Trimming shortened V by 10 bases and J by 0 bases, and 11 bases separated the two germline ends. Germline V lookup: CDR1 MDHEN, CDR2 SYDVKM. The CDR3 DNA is TGTGCCATTTTAGAGCATAGCACAGATACGCAGTATTTT. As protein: CAILEHSTDTQYF.

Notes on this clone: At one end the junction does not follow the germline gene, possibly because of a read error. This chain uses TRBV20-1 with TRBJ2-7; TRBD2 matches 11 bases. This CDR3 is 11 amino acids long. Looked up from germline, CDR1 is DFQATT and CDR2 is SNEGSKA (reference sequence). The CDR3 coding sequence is TGCAGTGCCGATTGGACTAGCGGGTTTATCTTC. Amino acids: CSADWTSGFIF.

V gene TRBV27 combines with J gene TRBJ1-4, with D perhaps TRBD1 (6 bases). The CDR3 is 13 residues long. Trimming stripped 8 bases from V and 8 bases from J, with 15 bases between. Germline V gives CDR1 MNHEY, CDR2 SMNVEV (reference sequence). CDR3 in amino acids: CASGEQGREKLFF. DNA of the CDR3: TGTGCCAGCGGCGAACAGGGAAGGGAAAAACTGTTTTTT.

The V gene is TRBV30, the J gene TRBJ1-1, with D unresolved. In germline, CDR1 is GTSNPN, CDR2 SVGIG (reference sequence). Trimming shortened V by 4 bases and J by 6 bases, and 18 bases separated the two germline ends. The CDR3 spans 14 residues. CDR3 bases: TGTGCCTGGACCCCCTCGGGGTACCGGGCTGAAGCTTTCTTT. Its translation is CAWTPSGYRAEAFF. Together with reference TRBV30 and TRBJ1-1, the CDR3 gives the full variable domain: SQTIHQWPATLVQPVGSPLSLECTVEGTSNPNLYWYRQAAGRGLQLLFYSVGIGQISSEVPQNLSASRPQDRQFILSSKKLLLSDSGFYLCAWTPSGYRAEAFFGQGTRLTVV.

As DNA, the CDR3 is TGCGCCAGCAGCGCTTTACAAGGGGTGGTCACTGAAGCTTTCTTT. Its translation is CASSALQGVVTEAFF. The V and J genes are TRBV5-1 and TRBJ1-1, with a possible D match to TRBD1 (5 bases). The CDR3 contains 15 residues. V dropped 4 bases and J dropped 4 bases, with 17 bases sitting between them. Germline V CDR1 and CDR2: SGHRS, YFSETQ.

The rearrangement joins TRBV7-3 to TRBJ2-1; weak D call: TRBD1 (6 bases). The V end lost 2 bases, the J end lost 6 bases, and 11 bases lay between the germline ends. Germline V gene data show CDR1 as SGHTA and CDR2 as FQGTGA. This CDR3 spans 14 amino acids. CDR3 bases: TGTGCCAGCAGCTTATACGACAGGACCAATGAGCAGTTCTTC. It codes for CASSLYDRTNEQFF.

CDR3 nucleotides: TGTGCCAGCAGTGAACCAGGATACAGATACGGTACGCAGTATTTT. This gives the protein CASSEPGYRYGTQYF. This chain links TRBV25-1 with TRBJ2-3; no reliable D call. The CDR3 length is 15 residues. Trimming stripped 2 bases from V and 8 bases from J, with 17 bases between. From germline, CDR1 is MGHDK and CDR2 SYGVNS.

The CDR3 reads CASTMGSGRADEQFF. DNA for the CDR3: TGTGCCAGCACCATGGGGAGCGGGAGGGCTGATGAGCAGTTCTTC. The J gene is TRBJ2-1, the V gene TRBV7-9, with 10 bases identical to TRBD2. The CDR3 runs 15 residues. With 7 bases clipped from V and 8 bases from J, the junction kept 11 bases outside the gene matches. Germline assignment: CDR1 SEHNR and CDR2 FQNEAQ (reference sequence).

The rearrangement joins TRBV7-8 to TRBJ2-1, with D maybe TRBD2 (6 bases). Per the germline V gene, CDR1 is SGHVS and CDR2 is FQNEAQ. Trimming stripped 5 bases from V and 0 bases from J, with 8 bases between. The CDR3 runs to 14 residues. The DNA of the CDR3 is TGTGCCAGCAGCCGGGGGAGCTCCTACAATGAGCAGTTCTTC. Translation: CASSRGSSYNEQFF.

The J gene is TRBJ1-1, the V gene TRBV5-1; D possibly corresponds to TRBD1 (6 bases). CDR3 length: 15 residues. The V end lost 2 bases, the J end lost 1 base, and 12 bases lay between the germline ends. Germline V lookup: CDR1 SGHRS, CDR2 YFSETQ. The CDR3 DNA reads TGCGCCAGCAGCTTAGGGGGACGGGAGAACACTGAAGCTTTCTTT. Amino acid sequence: CASSLGGRENTEAFF.

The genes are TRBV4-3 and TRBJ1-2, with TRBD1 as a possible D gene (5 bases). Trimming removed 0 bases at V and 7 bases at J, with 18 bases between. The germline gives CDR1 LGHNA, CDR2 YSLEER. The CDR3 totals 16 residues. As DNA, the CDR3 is TGCGCCAGCAGCCAAGATGGAGGGGCGGCTTATGGTGGCTACACCTTC. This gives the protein CASSQDGGAAYGGYTF.

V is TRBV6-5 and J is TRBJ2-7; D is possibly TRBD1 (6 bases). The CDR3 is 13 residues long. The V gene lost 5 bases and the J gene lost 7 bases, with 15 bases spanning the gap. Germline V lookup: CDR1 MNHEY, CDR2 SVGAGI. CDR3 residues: CASSITGLGEQYF. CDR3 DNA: TGTGCCAGCAGTATAACAGGGCTCGGGGAGCAGTACTTC.

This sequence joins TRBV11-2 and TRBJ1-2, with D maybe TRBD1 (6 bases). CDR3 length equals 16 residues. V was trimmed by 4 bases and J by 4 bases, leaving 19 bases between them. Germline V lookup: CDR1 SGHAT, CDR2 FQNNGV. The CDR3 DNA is TGTGCCAGCAGCTCAGTTACTGGGGGCAGTTTCTATGGCTACACCTTC. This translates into CASSSVTGGSFYGYTF.

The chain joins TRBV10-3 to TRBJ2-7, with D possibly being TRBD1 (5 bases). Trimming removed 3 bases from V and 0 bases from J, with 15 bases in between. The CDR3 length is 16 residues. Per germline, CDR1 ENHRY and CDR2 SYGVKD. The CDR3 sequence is CAISDQFRQSSYEQYF. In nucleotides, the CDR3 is TGTGCCATCAGTGACCAATTTCGACAGAGCTCCTACGAGCAGTACTTC.

CDR3 sequence: CASSQGVGGYGYTF. CDR3 coding DNA: TGTGCCAGCAGCCAAGGGGTCGGAGGGTATGGCTACACCTTC. J is TRBJ1-2 and V is TRBV3-1 (or the pseudogene TRBV3-2); no reliable D call. Germline V gene sequence: CDR1 LGHDT, CDR2 YNNKEL (reference sequence). CDR3 length: 14 amino acids. V dropped 1 base and J dropped 5 bases, with 11 bases sitting between them.

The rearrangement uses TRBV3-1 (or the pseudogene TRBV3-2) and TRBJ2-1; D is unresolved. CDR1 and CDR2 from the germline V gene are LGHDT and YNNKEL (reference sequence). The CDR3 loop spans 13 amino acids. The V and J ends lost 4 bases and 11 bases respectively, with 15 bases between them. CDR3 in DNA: TGTGCCAGCAGCCCCCCGGTCCCGAGTCAGCAGTTCTTC. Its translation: CASSPPVPSQQFF.